This T cell receptor (beta chain) was captured in a study of blood T cell repertoires in COVID-19. Study overall: The origin of the acute and convalescent COVID-19 samples was the United States, Italy and Spain. T cells, B-cell-depleted T cells, or PBMCs provided the cDNA or gDNA that served as material.

With 4 bases clipped from V and 7 bases from J, the junction kept 19 bases outside the gene matches. The CDR3 spans 17 residues. CDR1 SGHDT and CDR2 YYEEEE come from the germline V gene. Authors' processing steps: Amplification of reference gene primers was used by the study to estimate nucleated cell counts. The table came from immunoSEQ multiplex PCR; TCRdb's copy has only in-frame clones and leaves some out. V and J calls and clone size are those listed in that table; D and trimming were worked out from the DNA. The sample lists 200,000 to 250,000 clones; around 80% were seen once. The chain couples TRBV5-6 to TRBJ2-7; 8 nucleotides match TRBD1. The sequenced sample consisted of peripheral blood. The sequence was collected from a woman aged 18-29 years with acute or convalescent COVID-19. This CDR3 reads CASSALKGQGAIGEQYF. CDR3 nucleotide sequence: TGTGCCAGCAGCGCACTCAAGGGGCAGGGGGCCATAGGAGAGCAGTACTTC. Drawing the rest from reference TRBV5-6 and TRBJ2-7, the complete variable domain is DAGVTQSPTHLIKTRGQQVTLRCSPKSGHDTVSWYQQALGQGPQFIFQYYEEEERQRGNFPDRFSGHQFPNYSSELNVNALLLGDSALYLCASSALKGQGAIGEQYFGPGTRLTVT.